This note documents a single T cell receptor (beta chain) sequence. The antigen it recognizes is unknown. No per-base quality is available; no much larger clone lies one base away. Patients with autoimmune disease history or receiving systemic immunosuppression were excluded from the trial. Peripheral blood for TCR sequencing was drawn from every dose cohort at baseline, at cycle 4 day 1 and at cycle 7 day 1. Samples were obtained from an open-label, multicenter, first-in-human phase I dose-escalation trial of ivuxolimab. Adults with locally advanced or metastatic melanoma, renal cell, hepatocellular, or head and neck squamous cell carcinoma were enrolled in the trial. Before TCR sequencing, CD4+ and CD8+ T cells were separately sorted from peripheral blood. CDR1 is given as KGHSH and CDR2 as LQKENI, both from the germline V gene. V is reduced by 6 bases and J by 7 bases, leaving a spacing of 13 bases between them. Inclusive of the bounding cysteine and phenylalanine, the CDR3 is 13 residues long. The kept DNA is CDR3 alone, 39 bases in frame from the first base.

This sample is part of a study of OX40 agonist ivuxolimab in advanced cancers. About the investigation overall: The costimulatory receptor OX40 (CD134) was targeted by ivuxolimab, a fully human IgG2 agonistic monoclonal antibody. Intravenous ivuxolimab was administered to patients every 2 weeks at six dose levels: 0.01, 0.1, 0.3, 1.5, 3 and 10 mg/kg. Among the approximately 54 dose-escalation patients, roughly 20 had hepatocellular carcinoma, roughly 15 melanoma, 9 renal cell carcinoma and 9 head and neck cancer. In the dose-escalation cohort, around four fifths of patients were male, and the mean age was approximately 55 years, with a range of roughly 23 to 85. Prior anti-PD-1, anti-PD-L1 or anti-CTLA-4 therapy was permitted, and checkpoint inhibitors had been received by about two fifths of dose-escalation patients. Partial responses occurred in three dose-escalation patients: two with cutaneous melanoma and one with hepatocellular carcinoma. The purpose of peripheral TCRbeta sequencing was to test whether ivuxolimab changed TCR sequence diversity and led to clonal T-cell expansion. The monotherapy dose-escalation portion (N of about 57 patients) of the phase I ivuxolimab trial is reported in the paper.

General study outcomes and caveats: Low levels of normalized T-cell clonal expansion were also seen in some patients who did not respond. After ivuxolimab, CD8+ T cells had more expanded clones than CD4+ T cells on average. At doses from 0.1 to 3.0 mg/kg, clonal expansion was seen in both CD4+ and CD8+ blood T cells between baseline and week 6. Partial responders in the 0.1-3.0 mg/kg groups had among the lowest normalized peripheral clonal expansion, especially among CD8+ T cells. Antigen specificity was not determined for the clonally expanded peripheral T cells.

For sequencing of the TCRbeta CDR3 region, genomic DNA was extracted from the sorted cells. The immunoSEQ Assay was used to sequence the TCRbeta CDR3 regions. TCRdb limited this immuneACCESS table to in-frame rearrangements with V and J called. A share of clones is missing; checked studies link under half to unresolved V genes, and the rest is unexplained. The sample table lists about 98,000 clones, 87% of them with a count of one. Clones ranked in the top ten supply around 0.52% of the sample. The sequencing here drew on CD4+ or CD8+ T cells sorted from blood, taken in a trial of the OX40 agonist ivuxolimab. The clonotype comes from an adult with an advanced solid tumor such as melanoma, head and neck, liver or kidney cancer. The rearrangement combines TRBV18 with TRBJ2-1; a tentative D call is TRBD1 (6 bases match). The DNA sequence reads TGTGCCAGCTCGTCAGGGGCAGGGAATGAGCAGTTCTTC. It specifies CASSSGAGNEQFF.